The 18 T cell receptor beta chains reported below all come from one sample, sequenced in a study of Tregs in tolerant kidney transplant recipients. Profiled with immunoSEQ multiplex PCR; TCRdb holds only in-frame clones, not every one. The sample holds about 110,000 clones, 90% seen once. Sequences were derived from CD4+ T cells from blood, sampled before the transplant. Receptors were obtained from a human donor who received a combined kidney and bone marrow transplant.

The chain employs TRBV10-3 and TRBJ1-1; tentative D call: TRBD1 (5 bases). In germline, CDR1 is ENHRY, CDR2 SYGVKD. V was pared by 7 bases and J by 1 base, with 10 bases between. CDR3 length: 13 residues. This CDR3 reads CAITTEANTEAFF. CDR3 bases: TGTGCCATCACGACAGAAGCGAACACTGAAGCTTTCTTT.

This sequence joins TRBV10-3 and TRBJ1-3; D not certain. Germline CDR1 is ENHRY and CDR2 is SYGVKD. V dropped 2 bases and J dropped 4 bases, with 12 bases sitting between them. The CDR3 loop spans 15 amino acids. As DNA, the CDR3 is TGTGCCATCAGTGAGGGACTGATGCAGGGAAACACCATATATTTT. It is translated as CAISEGLMQGNTIYF.

The J gene is TRBJ2-1, the V gene TRBV29-1; 9 bases map to TRBD1. This CDR3 spans 14 amino acids. Germline V CDR1 and CDR2: SQVTM, ANQGSEA. The V gene end was trimmed by 7 bases and the J gene end by 7 bases; junction bases not matched to a gene: 11. The CDR3 coding sequence is TGCAGCGCCGGAGACAGGGGGTTTGTGAATGAGCAGTTCTTC. Encoded protein: CSAGDRGFVNEQFF.

This clone was observed a few times. This chain uses TRBV2 with TRBJ1-5; TRBD1 aligns across 8 bases. The CDR3 sequence is 15 residues long. Germline CDR1 is SNHLY and CDR2 is FYNNEI. The trim removed 5 bases at V and 6 bases at J, leaving 9 bases unmatched. Here the CDR3 DNA reads TGTGCCAGCAGTCCACAGGGGGAGGCTCGTCAGCCCCAGCATTTT. This codes for CASSPQGEARQPQHF.

This clone occurred a few times. The J gene is TRBJ1-2, the V gene TRBV5-1; TRBD1 aligns across 9 bases. The V gene end was trimmed by 3 bases and the J gene end by 7 bases; junction bases not matched to a gene: 10. Germline values: CDR1 SGHRS, CDR2 YFSETQ. This CDR3 contains 15 residues. The CDR3 region is CASSSDPGTGSGYTF. In nucleotides, the CDR3 is TGCGCCAGCAGCTCGGACCCCGGGACAGGGAGTGGCTACACCTTC.

V usage is TRBV5-1 and J usage is TRBJ2-1; the match to TRBD1 covers 9 bases. The trim removed 2 bases at V and 3 bases at J, leaving 3 bases unmatched. Germline CDR1 is SGHRS and CDR2 is YFSETQ. The CDR3 has 15 residues. Here the CDR3 reads CASSLQGAIYNEQFF. The CDR3 DNA follows: TGCGCCAGCAGCTTACAGGGGGCCATCTACAATGAGCAGTTCTTC.

V and J are TRBV6-1 and TRBJ2-7; TRBD1 is a possible D gene (6 bases). Trimming cost V 6 bases and J 2 bases, with 17 bases left between them. CDR3 length equals 15 residues. Germline CDR1 is MNHNS and CDR2 is SASEGT. CDR3 in amino acids: CASRRPEQGTYEQYF. CDR3 coding DNA: TGTGCCAGCAGGAGACCCGAACAGGGAACCTACGAGCAGTACTTC.

The table lists this clone with a count of one. The rearrangement joins TRBV28 to TRBJ2-1, with 9 bases fitting TRBD2. Germline V gene lookup returns CDR1 MDHEN and CDR2 SYDVKM. This CDR3 contains 15 residues. Losses at the gene ends were 8 bases for V and 3 bases for J; bases not matched to a gene: 8. CDR3 in DNA: TGTGCCAGCGCGGGGAGCGGGGGGCACTACAATGAGCAGTTCTTC. It yields the protein CASAGSGGHYNEQFF.

This clone was observed a single time. The chain couples TRBV10-1 to TRBJ2-1; maybe TRBD2 (6 bases). This CDR3 comprises 14 residues. The V end was cut by 6 bases, the J end by 1 base, with 10 bases between. Germline V lookup: CDR1 WNHNN, CDR2 SYGVQD (reference sequence). Written as DNA, the CDR3 is TGCGCCAGCAGCTCTGGGGGGTCCTACAATGAGCAGTTCTTC. Translation gives CASSSGGSYNEQFF.

Only a few counts were recorded for this clone. This chain connects TRBV18 to TRBJ2-5, with D maybe TRBD1 (5 bases). This CDR3 contains 13 residues. CDR1 and CDR2 (germline): KGHSH, LQKENI. Trimming pared 3 bases from V and 0 bases from J, leaving 5 bases between. CDR3 DNA: TGTGCCAGCTCACCGGGGCACCAAGAGACCCAGTACTTC. As protein: CASSPGHQETQYF.

This clone was recorded only once. The rearrangement joins TRBV5-1 to TRBJ2-7; 7 positions agree with TRBD1. CDR3 length: 14 amino acids. The trim removed 5 bases at V and 1 base at J, leaving 6 bases unmatched. Looked up from germline, CDR1 is SGHRS and CDR2 is YFSETQ. The CDR3 DNA is TGCGCCAGCAGGACAGGGACGGCATCCTACGAGCAGTACTTC. As protein: CASRTGTASYEQYF.

A remark on this clone: The germline gene is not matched at one end of the junction; a read error may be the cause. V is TRBV15 and J is TRBJ1-2; 7 positions match TRBD1. This CDR3 contains 12 residues. Germline V gene lookup returns CDR1 LNHNV and CDR2 YYDKDF (reference sequence). CDR3 residues: CATSGERQGYTF. The CDR3 region has the DNA TGTGCCACCAGCGGAGAAAGACAGGGTTACACCTTC.

The chain employs TRBV4-1 and TRBJ2-1, with a tentative D call TRBD1 (5 bases). CDR1 MGHRA and CDR2 YSYEKL come from the germline V gene. CDR3 size: 16 residues. Trimming stripped 0 bases from V and 4 bases from J, with 13 bases between. CDR3 region: CASSQDFLGQYNEQFF. CDR3 sequence (DNA): TGCGCCAGCAGCCAAGATTTCTTGGGGCAGTACAATGAGCAGTTCTTC.

This chain's CDR3 is CASSLGGLAQPQHF. CDR3 DNA sequence: TGTGCCAGCAGCTTAGGGGGCTTGGCTCAGCCCCAGCATTTT. The rearrangement uses TRBV7-9 and TRBJ1-5, with D possibly being TRBD1 (5 bases). With 1 base removed from V and 6 bases from J, the gap between germline ends came to 10 bases. CDR3 length: 14 amino acids. CDR1 and CDR2 from the germline V gene are SEHNR and FQNEAQ (reference sequence).

Here the CDR3 DNA reads TGCGCCAATCCTCAACGGCCTGAGTCCAGGCTCCCTAACTATGGCTACACCTTC. Amino acids: CANPQRPESRLPNYGYTF. The J gene is TRBJ1-2, the V gene TRBV23-1; D gene unclear. TRBV23-1 is designated an ORF whose function remains uncertain. This CDR3 has 18 amino acids. V lost 10 bases, J lost 0 bases, and 27 bases lay in between.

The chain employs TRBV28 and TRBJ1-1; 7 positions agree with TRBD1. V gave up 6 bases and J gave up 1 base; unmatched junction bases: 2. Germline values: CDR1 MDHEN, CDR2 SYDVKM. The CDR3 totals 13 residues. CDR3 sequence reads: CASRGTANTEAFF. The CDR3 DNA sequence: TGTGCCAGCAGGGGGACAGCGAACACTGAAGCTTTCTTT. The complete variable domain, with remaining parts taken from reference TRBV28 and TRBJ1-1, reads DVKVTQSSRYLVKRTGEKVFLECVQDMDHENMFWYRQDPGLGLRLIYFSYDVKMKEKGDIPEGYSVSREKKERFSLILESASTNQTSMYLCASRGTANTEAFFGQGTRLTVV.

The chain joins TRBV7-2 to TRBJ2-2; 7 bases agree with TRBD2. The length of the CDR3 is 17 residues. Unmatched junction bases numbered 11, after V lost 5 bases and J lost 2 bases. Looked up from germline, CDR1 is SGHTA and CDR2 is FQGNSA. CDR3 loop: CASSPTLAEGNTGELFF. The CDR3 nucleotides read TGTGCCAGCAGCCCTACCCTAGCGGAGGGAAACACCGGGGAGCTGTTTTTT. Full variable domain (outside the CDR3, taken from reference TRBV7-2 and TRBJ2-2): GAGVSQSPSNKVTEKGKDVELRCDPISGHTALYWYRQSLGQGLEFLIYFQGNSAPDKSGLPSDRFSAERTGGSVSTLTIQRTQQEDSAVYLCASSPTLAEGNTGELFFGEGSRLTVL.

The V gene is TRBV5-1, the J gene TRBJ1-1; 10 bases align to TRBD1. The CDR3 contains 16 residues. CDR1 and CDR2 (germline): SGHRS, YFSETQ. V dropped 1 base and J dropped 3; count of bases not matched to a gene: 6. The CDR3 DNA reads TGCGCCAGCAGCTTGATGGCGGGACAGGGGTACACTGAAGCTTTCTTT. Protein sequence: CASSLMAGQGYTEAFF. Drawing the rest from reference TRBV5-1 and TRBJ1-1, the complete variable domain is KAGVTQTPRYLIKTRGQQVTLSCSPISGHRSVSWYQQTPGQGLQFLFEYFSETQRNKGNFPGRFSGRQFSNSRSEMNVSTLELGDSALYLCASSLMAGQGYTEAFFGQGTRLTVV.